A single sample is the source of the 24 T cell receptor beta chains below, sequenced in a study of siplizumab effects on memory and regulatory T cells. Assay used: immunoSEQ multiplex PCR; TCRdb lists only in-frame clones, some missing. The sample has more than 85,000 clones, approximately 90% seen once. Sequences were obtained from CD4+ T cells sorted from blood. All receptors come from a human donor in good health.

The gene calls are TRBV6-1 and TRBJ2-2, with D possibly matching TRBD1 (5 bases). CDR1 and CDR2 (germline): MNHNS, SASEGT. The V end was cut by 9 bases, the J end by 1 base, with 12 bases between. The CDR3 spans 14 residues. This chain's CDR3 is CASLRGGNTGELFF. The CDR3 DNA reads TGTGCCAGTTTAAGGGGCGGGAACACCGGGGAGCTGTTTTTT.

The chain employs TRBV14 and TRBJ2-2, with D unresolved. The ends were cut back, 6 bases at V and 0 bases at J, with 11 bases in the middle. The CDR3 is made up of 15 amino acids. Per germline, CDR1 SGHDN and CDR2 FVKESK. The CDR3 DNA is TGTGCCAGCAGAAAGGGCGGAGCGAACACCGGGGAGCTGTTTTTT. Its protein product is CASRKGGANTGELFF.

The sample holds a few counts of this clone. Other DNA variants within this sample encode the same CDR3. This chain joins TRBV20-1 and TRBJ2-1; D is unclear. V gave up 3 bases and J gave up 8 bases, with 8 bases separating them. Germline CDR1 reads DFQATT; CDR2 reads SNEGSKA (reference sequence). The CDR3 consists of 11 residues. In nucleotides, the CDR3 is TGCAGTGCTAGTTCTGGCGATGAGCAGTTCTTC. It yields the protein CSASSGDEQFF.

V usage is TRBV30 and J usage is TRBJ2-7, with 9 bases matching TRBD2. CDR1 is GTSNPN and CDR2 is SVGIG in the germline V gene (reference sequence). This CDR3 has 14 residues. The ends lost 0 bases at V and 5 bases at J; junction bases unmatched: 5. CDR3 region: CAWSVRLAGNEQYF. The CDR3 DNA sequence: TGTGCCTGGAGTGTAAGGCTAGCGGGAAACGAGCAGTACTTC.

The chain joins TRBV6-6 to TRBJ2-7; maybe TRBD2 (5 bases). Germline CDR1 and CDR2: MNHNY and SVGAGI (reference sequence). Trimming removed 7 bases at V and 1 base at J, with 14 bases between. This CDR3 has 14 amino acids. The CDR3 here is CASTREGLSYEQYF. The CDR3, as DNA: TGTGCCAGCACCCGGGAAGGGCTATCCTACGAGCAGTACTTC.

Here the CDR3 reads CASSETGTYEQYF. CDR3 sequence (DNA): TGTGCCAGCAGTGAGACGGGTACCTACGAGCAGTACTTC. The rearrangement links TRBV25-1 to TRBJ2-7; D remains unclear. CDR3 length: 13 amino acids. Germline V gives CDR1 MGHDK, CDR2 SYGVNS. Trimming left V 3 bases short and J 2 bases short, with 8 bases between.

The chain employs TRBV30 and TRBJ1-1; D is unclear. Germline-derived CDR1 and CDR2 are GTSNPN and SVGIG (reference sequence). The V and J ends lost 2 bases and 5 bases respectively, with 12 bases between them. The CDR3 is 13 amino acids. CDR3 protein: CAWSPSIRTEAFF. The CDR3 nucleotides are TGTGCCTGGAGTCCTTCAATACGAACTGAAGCTTTCTTT.

The rearrangement uses TRBV4-1 and TRBJ2-1; D gene ambiguous. The CDR3 is 18 amino acids. From germline, CDR1 is MGHRA and CDR2 YSYEKL. Trimming removed 0 bases from V and 1 base from J, with 16 bases in between. CDR3 protein: CASSQDPSGPRSYNEQFF. The CDR3 DNA follows: TGCGCCAGCAGCCAAGACCCGTCCGGACCCCGATCCTACAATGAGCAGTTCTTC.

V and J are TRBV19 and TRBJ2-7, with no clear D. Germline V lookup: CDR1 LNHDA, CDR2 SQIVND (reference sequence). The germline V and J ends were trimmed by 5 bases and 1 base, with 12 bases remaining between them. CDR3 length: 14 residues. The CDR3 DNA is TGTGCCAGTAGTCTACAGAGCCGATCCTACGAGCAGTACTTC. This gives the protein CASSLQSRSYEQYF.

This clone was seen a single time. The genes are TRBV15 and TRBJ2-3; D is perhaps TRBD1 or TRBD2 (5 bases each). Trimming pared 0 bases from V and 5 bases from J, leaving 9 bases between. The length of the CDR3 is 14 residues. Germline V gene sequence: CDR1 LNHNV, CDR2 YYDKDF (reference sequence). The CDR3 DNA sequence: TGTGCCACCAGCAGAGACAGGGACGGAGATACGCAGTATTTT. This encodes CATSRDRDGDTQYF.

The genes are TRBV19 and TRBJ1-5, with a possible D match to TRBD1 (5 bases). CDR3 length: 16 residues. V was cut by 0 bases and J by 5 bases, with 14 bases left in between. CDR1 is LNHDA and CDR2 is SQIVND in the germline V gene (reference sequence). CDR3 in DNA: TGTGCCAGTAGTATAGAAAGGGGCAGAACCTATCAGCCCCAGCATTTT. Amino acids: CASSIERGRTYQPQHF.

This chain uses TRBV11-3 with TRBJ2-3; 10 nucleotides agree with TRBD2. Germline CDR1 reads SGHNT; CDR2 reads YENEEA. J was trimmed by 3 bases and V by 3 bases; bases with no gene match: 6. The CDR3 loop spans 16 amino acids. The CDR3 here is CASSLGLAGVTDTQYF. The DNA for the CDR3 is TGTGCCAGCAGCTTGGGCCTAGCGGGAGTAACAGATACGCAGTATTTT.

The chain is built from TRBV11-3 and TRBJ2-1; 11 bases match TRBD2. Germline V lookup: CDR1 SGHNT, CDR2 YENEEA. V shed 5 bases, J shed 6 bases, and the junction held 6 bases outside the gene matches. This CDR3 region has 15 residues. CDR3 in amino acids: CASSPRTSGPNEQFF. In nucleotides, the CDR3 is TGTGCCAGCAGCCCAAGGACTAGCGGGCCCAATGAGCAGTTCTTC.

This clone was observed once. One end of the junction fails to match germline, which may point to a read error. The rearrangement uses TRBV29-1 and TRBJ2-5, with D unresolved. This CDR3 spans 9 amino acids. Germline assignment: CDR1 SQVTM and CDR2 ANQGSEA. The CDR3, as DNA: TGCAGCGTCGAAGAGACCCAGTACTTC. This encodes CSVEETQYF. Filled out from reference TRBV29-1 and TRBJ2-5, the complete variable domain reads SAVISQKPSRDICQRGTSLTIQCQVDSQVTMMFWYRQQPGQSLTLIATANQGSEATYESGFVIDKFPISRPNLTFSTLTVSNMSPEDSSIYLCSVEETQYFGPGTRLLVL.

The rearrangement joins TRBV5-6 to TRBJ2-7; D remains ambiguous. Trimming took off 3 bases at V and 0 bases at J, with 7 bases between the two ends. This CDR3 has 13 residues. From germline, CDR1 is SGHDT and CDR2 YYEEEE. In nucleotides, the CDR3 is TGTGCCAGCAGCTACAGTACCTCCTACGAGCAGTACTTC. This translates into CASSYSTSYEQYF. Using reference TRBV5-6 and TRBJ2-7 for the parts outside the CDR3, the full variable domain is DAGVTQSPTHLIKTRGQQVTLRCSPKSGHDTVSWYQQALGQGPQFIFQYYEEEERQRGNFPDRFSGHQFPNYSSELNVNALLLGDSALYLCASSYSTSYEQYFGPGTRLTVT.

CDR3 sequence: CASSPLGGENQPQHF. CDR3 nucleotide sequence: TGTGCCAGCTCACCACTCGGGGGAGAAAATCAGCCCCAGCATTTT. The chain joins TRBV18 to TRBJ1-5; a weak D match, TRBD1 (5 bases). The CDR3 has 15 residues. Trimming pared 1 base from V and 4 bases from J, leaving 11 bases between. Germline V gene data show CDR1 as KGHSH and CDR2 as LQKENI.

The chain carries TRBV5-4 and TRBJ1-2; TRBD1 matches at 8 bases. Germline CDR1 reads SGHNT; CDR2 reads YYREEE (reference sequence). This CDR3 region has 15 residues. The junction had 9 bases not matched to a gene; V was cut back by 3 bases and J by 5 bases. This CDR3 reads CASSSGQGQGYGYTF. Written as DNA, the CDR3 is TGTGCCAGCAGCTCCGGACAGGGCCAAGGGTATGGCTACACCTTC.

This sequence joins TRBV18 and TRBJ1-4; D not resolved. The CDR3 contains 15 residues. The germline V and J ends were trimmed by 3 bases and 0 bases, with 8 bases remaining between them. The germline CDR1 and CDR2 sequences are KGHSH and LQKENI. The DNA of the CDR3 is TGTGCCAGCTCACCGGGGAGAGCAACTAATGAAAAACTGTTTTTT. This encodes CASSPGRATNEKLFF.

The chain uses TRBV29-1 and TRBJ2-4; the match to TRBD2 covers 8 bases. In germline, CDR1 is SQVTM, CDR2 ANQGSEA. Trimming at V came to 8 bases and at J to 12 bases, leaving 24 bases not matched to a gene. This CDR3 contains 16 residues. The DNA for the CDR3 is TGCAGCACTGAGGGGACTAGGGAACATTCAGGGAGGGGTCAGTACTTC. Its translation: CSTEGTREHSGRGQYF. The entire variable domain, with the rest obtained from reference TRBV29-1 and TRBJ2-4, is as follows: SAVISQKPSRDICQRGTSLTIQCQVDSQVTMMFWYRQQPGQSLTLIATANQGSEATYESGFVIDKFPISRPNLTFSTLTVSNMSPEDSSIYLCSTEGTREHSGRGQYFGAGTRLSVL.

The chain uses TRBV15 and TRBJ2-2; D is perhaps TRBD1 or TRBD2 (5 bases each). Trimming removed 3 bases from V and 4 bases from J, with 18 bases in between. This CDR3 is built from 17 residues. In germline, CDR1 is LNHNV, CDR2 YYDKDF (reference sequence). For the CDR3, the DNA is TGTGCCACCAGCAGTAGCTGGGAGCAGGGACCCACCGGGGAGCTGTTTTTT. Translation: CATSSSWEQGPTGELFF.

This chain connects TRBV10-3 to TRBJ2-1, with 12 nucleotides matching TRBD2. The germline V gene encodes CDR1 ENHRY and CDR2 SYGVKD. Unmatched junction bases numbered 2, after V lost 7 bases and J lost 7 bases. The CDR3 spans 13 residues. CDR3 loop: CAIKGLAGNEQFF. The CDR3 DNA follows: TGTGCCATCAAAGGACTAGCGGGAAATGAGCAGTTCTTC.

The chain couples TRBV5-4 to TRBJ1-3; D is perhaps TRBD1 (5 bases). CDR3 length: 12 amino acids. Germline assignment: CDR1 SGHNT and CDR2 YYREEE (reference sequence). The V and J ends lost 5 bases and 4 bases respectively, with 7 bases between them. CDR3 sequence reads: CASSQGGNTIYF. The CDR3 DNA follows: TGTGCCAGCAGTCAGGGCGGAAACACCATATATTTT.

This chain joins TRBV6-5 and TRBJ2-1; D might be TRBD2 (7 bases). The CDR3 sequence is 15 residues long. The V end lost 0 bases, the J end lost 5 bases, and 11 bases lay between the germline ends. Germline CDR1 and CDR2: MNHEY and SVGAGI. CDR3 coding DNA: TGTGCCAGCAGTTACTCGGGGGGGCTGAACAATGAGCAGTTCTTC. It codes for CASSYSGGLNNEQFF.

The CDR3 here is CASSFGTGYSNTEAFF. The CDR3, as DNA: TGTGCCAGTAGTTTCGGGACAGGGTACTCGAACACTGAAGCTTTCTTT. This chain connects TRBV19 to TRBJ1-1, with 9 bases identical to TRBD1. V trimming: 5 bases; J trimming: 1 base; junction bases outside the gene matches: 8. The CDR3 is made up of 16 amino acids. Looked up from germline, CDR1 is LNHDA and CDR2 is SQIVND (reference sequence).